This TCR beta chain was profiled in a study of blood T cell repertoires in COVID-19. Overall study: The United States, Italy and Spain supplied acute and convalescent COVID-19 samples. PBMCs, B-cell-depleted T cells, or T cells provided the cDNA or gDNA that made up the material.

Authors' processing steps: The authors estimated nucleated cell counts from reference gene primer amplification. Method: immunoSEQ multiplex PCR; TCRdb's copy keeps in-frame clones and lacks some. The DNA gave D and trimming, while V, J and clone size come from that table. Of around 160,000 clones in the sample, approximately 86% were seen once. CDR1 and CDR2 (germline): LNHNV, YYDKDF (reference sequence). The V end was cut by 2 bases, the J end by 5 bases, with 10 bases between. This CDR3 spans 14 amino acids. The source is a man in his 60s with acute or convalescent COVID-19. The genes are TRBV15 and TRBJ1-5, with D possibly being TRBD1 (5 bases). The sequencing input was peripheral blood. The CDR3 nucleotides are TGTGCCACCAGCAGACAGGGAGGGGATCAGCCCCAGCATTTT. Translation gives CATSRQGGDQPQHF.